This T cell receptor beta chain was retrieved from a study of CD8 T cells in Susac syndrome. The CDR3 runs 15 residues. V was cut by 0 bases and J by 5 bases, with 14 bases left in between. Germline V gene data show CDR1 as SGDLS and CDR2 as YYNGEE. Reverse transcription of about 0.5 to 1 ug RNA used random hexamers. Coverage of TCR beta CDR3 amplification by immunoSEQ multiplex PCR extended to 54 Vbeta and 13 Jbeta. TCRdb independently ran MiXCR on the immunoSEQ multiplex PCR reads; one entry per CDR3 protein. The data show about 120,000 distinct CDR3 sequences, with over 95% seen just once and approximately 0.15% held by the top ten.

The TCR was taken from a human donor with Susac syndrome. This chain joins TRBV9 and TRBJ1-2; a weak D match, TRBD1 (5 bases). Sequencing input: CD4+ T cells from PBMCs. The DNA of the CDR3 is TGTGCCAGCAGCGTAGCCCCCGGGACTTCTTATGGCTACACCTTC. Amino acids: CASSVAPGTSYGYTF.